This T cell receptor (beta chain) emerged from a study of CD8+CD57+ T cells in acquired aplastic anemia. Overall study: The average for DNA from sorted CD4+ and CD8+ cells was 2.5 to 4 ug.

An expansion of CD8+CD57+ cells by flow cytometry had been shown in patients chosen for sequencing. Genomic DNA, serving as template, underwent TCR beta VDJ and CDR3 profiling. One entry per CDR3 protein, called by TCRdb with MiXCR from the reads. The sample has 200,000 to 300,000 distinct CDR3 sequences; 40% to 50% are singletons. The CDR3 contains 10 residues. The germline CDR1 and CDR2 sequences are DFQATT and SNEGSKA (reference sequence). The germline V and J ends were trimmed by 5 bases and 8 bases, with 7 bases remaining between them. At least ten counts were recorded for this clonotype. The receptor was isolated from a human donor with aplastic anemia. Sequencing used sorted CD4+, CD8+, or CD8+CD57+ T cells (not recorded which) from PBMCs. The V and J genes are TRBV20-1 and TRBJ2-1; D not certain. The CDR3 DNA sequence: TGCAGTGCTGAGGCATATGAGCAGTTCTTC. This encodes CSAEAYEQFF.